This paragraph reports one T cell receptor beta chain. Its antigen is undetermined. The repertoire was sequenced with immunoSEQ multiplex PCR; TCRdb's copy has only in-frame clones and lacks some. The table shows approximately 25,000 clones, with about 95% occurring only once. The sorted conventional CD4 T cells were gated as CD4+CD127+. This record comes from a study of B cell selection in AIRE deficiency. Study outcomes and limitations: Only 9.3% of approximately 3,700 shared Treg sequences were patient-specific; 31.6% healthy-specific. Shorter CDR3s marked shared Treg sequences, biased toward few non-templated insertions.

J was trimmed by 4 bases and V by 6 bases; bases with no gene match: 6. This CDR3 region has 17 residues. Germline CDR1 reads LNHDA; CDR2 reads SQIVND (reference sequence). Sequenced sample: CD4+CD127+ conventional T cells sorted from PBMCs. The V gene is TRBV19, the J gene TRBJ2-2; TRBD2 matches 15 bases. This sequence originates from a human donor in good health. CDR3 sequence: CASRRTSGGASTGELFF. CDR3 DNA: TGTGCCAGTAGAAGGACTAGCGGGGGGGCTAGCACCGGGGAGCTGTTTTTT.